Reported below is one T cell receptor beta chain. This sample is drawn from a study of radiotherapy plus CTLA-4 blockade in lung cancer. Repertoires were generated with immunoSEQ multiplex PCR, while TCRdb's copy carries only in-frame clones and drops some. The sample records roughly 76,000 clones, approximately 73% being singletons. The CDR3 loop spans 14 amino acids. V was trimmed by 6 bases and J by 9 bases, leaving 18 bases between them. Germline V gene data show CDR1 as MNHNY and CDR2 as SVGAGI (reference sequence). The V and J genes are TRBV6-6 and TRBJ2-1; no clear D. The sequence came from a human donor with non-small cell lung cancer whose response to radiotherapy plus ipilimumab could not be evaluated. The sample consisted of peripheral blood, taken from a patient treated with radiotherapy plus ipilimumab. Written as DNA, the CDR3 is TGTGCCAGCAGGGAGCCCGAATCGAACGGTGAGCAGTTCTTC. It is translated as CASREPESNGEQFF.